What follows describes a single T cell receptor (beta chain). There are a few counts of this clone. Its binding antigen is unknown. No base qualities exist here, and no much larger clone lies one base off it. The data are from a study of blood T cell repertoires in COVID-19 (TCRdb year 2020). In the study overall: Samples from collaborators originated in the United States, Italy and Spain and spanned both the acute and convalescent phases of COVID-19. Subjects who had been exposed to COVID-19, were actively infected with it, or had recovered from it provided the deeply sampled blood TCRbeta repertoires that made up the dataset. HLA class I and class II types, where available, came from metadata supplied by the sample provider rather than from assay-based typing. The repertoires were released in a freely available public database meant as a resource for research on the immune response to SARS-CoV-2. The material from the prospective study consisted of cDNA or gDNA derived from T cells, B-cell-depleted T cells, or PBMCs. The samples were drawn from the first 160 participants of the ongoing ImmuneRACE study and from over 950 subjects provided by 6 global collaborators. A de-identified subject ID, COVID-19 status, age in years and sex were almost always included in the sample metadata. The study at large found these results: Clinical and demographic metadata were provided uncurated, with the amount varying by source and participant.

TCRbeta CDR3 regions were amplified from genomic DNA using the immunoSEQ Assay, a bias-controlled multiplex PCR. In the authors' own workflow: The number of nucleated cells in each sample was estimated by amplification of reference gene primers within the assay. To quantify the absolute abundance of each unique TCRbeta CDR3 rearrangement, sequence reads were collapsed and filtered. Productive Simpson clonality was computed per sample as the square root of Simpson's diversity index over productive rearrangements. TCRdb took over this immuneACCESS table, retaining in-frame rearrangements with V and J assigned. Such tables are incomplete; in checked studies, under half of the missing clones stem from an unresolved V gene, and the remainder is unexplained. For V, J and clone size, that table is used; D and trimming come from the DNA. Here the sample has about 110,000 clones; less than 85% occur a single time. The biggest ten clones account for about 1.8% of the sample.

Cut back by 1 base and 0 bases, the V and J ends lie 12 bases apart. The CDR3 runs 17 residues from the cysteine to the phenylalanine. The only DNA kept is the CDR3, 51 bases in frame from the first base. Via the germline V gene (reference sequence), CDR1 is SEHNR and CDR2 FQNEAQ. Collaborating institutions collected whole blood in K2EDTA tubes following their own protocols. Collaborator samples were shipped for TCRbeta analysis as frozen whole blood, isolated PBMCs, or DNA extracted from either sample type. The chain couples TRBV7-9 to TRBJ1-4; a confident D gene designation cannot be given. The TCR originated in a woman aged 40 to 49 with acute or convalescent COVID-19. The sample was peripheral blood. The nucleotides read TGTGCCAGCAGCTTAGTGAGGGTACTAGCAACTAATGAAAAACTGTTTTTT. Its translation is CASSLVRVLATNEKLFF.